Given below is one TCR beta chain in context. This specimen comes from a study of T cell changes during pregnancy in multiple sclerosis. Generated by immunoSEQ multiplex PCR, the TCRdb table keeps only in-frame clones and is missing some. The data show about 67,000 clones, 90% to 95% seen once. Germline CDR1 reads MRHNA; CDR2 reads SNTAGT. The length of the CDR3 is 14 residues. Trimming took 6 bases from V and 2 from J, leaving 10 bases between them. Specimen: peripheral blood, collected in the second trimester of pregnancy. This clonotype was sampled from a female donor with multiple sclerosis, enrolled in a pregnancy study. The chain links TRBV6-4 to TRBJ2-2, with a tentative D call TRBD2 (6 bases). CDR3 sequence (DNA): TGTGCCAGCAGCGAAGGACTAAACACCGGGGAGCTGTTTTTT. Its protein is CASSEGLNTGELFF.